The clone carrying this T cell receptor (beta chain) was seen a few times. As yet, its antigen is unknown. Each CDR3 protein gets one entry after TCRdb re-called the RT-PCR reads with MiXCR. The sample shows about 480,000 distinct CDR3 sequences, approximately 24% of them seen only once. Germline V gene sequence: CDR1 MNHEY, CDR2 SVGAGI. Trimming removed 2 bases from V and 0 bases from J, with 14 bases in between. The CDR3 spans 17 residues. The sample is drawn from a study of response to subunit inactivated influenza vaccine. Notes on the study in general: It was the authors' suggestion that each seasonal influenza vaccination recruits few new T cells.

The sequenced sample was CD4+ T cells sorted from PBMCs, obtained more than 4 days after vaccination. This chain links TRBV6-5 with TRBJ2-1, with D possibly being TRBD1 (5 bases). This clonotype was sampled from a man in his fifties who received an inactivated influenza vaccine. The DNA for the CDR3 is TGTGCCAGCAGTTACGCACGGACAAGCAGCTCCTACAATGAGCAGTTCTTC. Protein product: CASSYARTSSSYNEQFF.